This TCR beta chain was observed in a study of Ad26.COV2.S vaccination and SARS-CoV-2 variants. Overall study findings and caveats: TCR breadth and depth estimates may have understated total T cell responses.

Sequencing was performed with immunoSEQ multiplex PCR; in TCRdb, only in-frame clones are kept and a portion is missing. The sample has approximately 420,000 clones; roughly 88% are singletons. Stated treatment: 19 received Ad26.COV2.S at low or high dose, single or two shots; about 5 received placebo; per-sample allocation not given. The study sampled participants on day 63 after the first vaccine or placebo injection. This clone was seen a few times. Its antigen is currently unknown. The germline gives CDR1 MNHNY, CDR2 SVGAGI (reference sequence). The CDR3 spans 14 residues. With 5 bases clipped from V and 3 bases from J, the junction kept 6 bases outside the gene matches.

V and J are TRBV6-6 and TRBJ2-7, with 8 bases that match TRBD1. The specimen comprised peripheral blood, sampled in a trial of Ad26.COV2.S vaccine versus placebo. The clonotype was recovered from a person between 18 and 65 years old who received the Ad26.COV2.S COVID-19 vaccine or a placebo. CDR3 DNA: TGTGCCAGCAGTACCTACGGACAGGGCTACGAGCAGTACTTC. Protein product: CASSTYGQGYEQYF.